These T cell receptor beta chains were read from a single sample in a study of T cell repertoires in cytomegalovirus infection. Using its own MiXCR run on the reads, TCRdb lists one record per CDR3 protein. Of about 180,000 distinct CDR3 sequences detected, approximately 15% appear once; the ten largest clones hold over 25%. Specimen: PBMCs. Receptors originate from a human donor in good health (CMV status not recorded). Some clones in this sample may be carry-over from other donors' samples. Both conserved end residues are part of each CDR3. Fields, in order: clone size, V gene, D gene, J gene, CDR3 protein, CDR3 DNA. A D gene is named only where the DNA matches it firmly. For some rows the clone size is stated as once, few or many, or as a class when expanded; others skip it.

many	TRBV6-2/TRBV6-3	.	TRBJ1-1	CASSYVRTEAFF	TGTGCCAGCAGTTACGTCCGCACTGAAGCTTTCTTT
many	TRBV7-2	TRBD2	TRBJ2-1	CASSSLLKRGIFEQFF	TGTGCCAGCAGCTCTCTGCTAAAGCGGGGGATCTTTGAGCAGTTCTTC
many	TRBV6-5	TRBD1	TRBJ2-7	CASSYDRAYEQYF	TGTGCCAGCAGTTACGACAGGGCCTACGAGCAGTACTTC
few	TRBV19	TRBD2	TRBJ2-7	CASSWASGTYEQYF	TGTGCCAGTAGTTGGGCTAGCGGGACCTACGAGCAGTACTTC
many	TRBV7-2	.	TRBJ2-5	CASSVRVGETQYF	TGTGCCAGCAGCGTGCGGGTCGGTGAGACCCAGTACTTC
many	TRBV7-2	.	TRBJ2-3	CASSPSGGSTQYF	TGTGCCAGCAGCCCCTCAGGTGGGAGTACGCAGTATTTT
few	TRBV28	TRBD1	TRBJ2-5	CASFRGKREETQYF	TGTGCCAGCTTCAGGGGGAAAAGGGAGGAGACCCAGTACTTC
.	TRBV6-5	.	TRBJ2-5	CASWRGKETQYF	TGTGCCAGCTGGCGGGGTAAAGAGACCCAGTACTTC
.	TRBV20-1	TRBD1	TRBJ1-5	CSPRQGDQPQHF	TGCAGTCCCAGACAGGGGGATCAGCCCCAGCATTTT
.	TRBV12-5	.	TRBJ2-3	CASGSIMLHFSSTDTQYF	TGTGCTAGTGGTTCCATTATGTTGCATTTTTCTAGCACAGATACGCAGTATTTT
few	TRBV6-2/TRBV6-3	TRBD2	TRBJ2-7	CASRRLAGRGYEQYF	TGTGCCAGCAGACGACTAGCGGGAAGGGGCTACGAGCAGTACTTC
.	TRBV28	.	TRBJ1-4	CASSLVSYGEKLFF	TGTGCCAGCAGTTTAGTATCCTACGGTGAAAAACTGTTTTTT
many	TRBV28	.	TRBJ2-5	CASTAGFGRGEETQYF	TGTGCCAGCACCGCCGGGTTTGGGCGCGGGGAAGAGACCCAGTACTTC
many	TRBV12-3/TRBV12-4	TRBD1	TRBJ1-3	CANRGGNTIYF	TGTGCCAACAGGGGGGGAAACACCATATATTTT
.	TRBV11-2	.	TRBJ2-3	CASSGGVSTDTQYF	TGTGCCAGCAGCGGAGGGGTTTCCACAGATACGCAGTATTTT
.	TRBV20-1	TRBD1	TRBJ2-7	CSATRDRGNEQYF	TGCAGTGCTACCAGGGACAGGGGTAACGAGCAGTACTTC
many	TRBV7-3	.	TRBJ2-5	CASSLSVKETQYF	TGTGCCAGCAGCTTAAGCGTGAAGGAGACCCAGTACTTC
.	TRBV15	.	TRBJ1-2	CATSRDLNGWEGYTF	TGTGCCACCAGCAGAGATCTCAACGGGTGGGAAGGCTACACCTTC
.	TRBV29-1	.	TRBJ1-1	CSVEWSTEAFF	TGCAGCGTTGAGTGGAGCACTGAAGCTTTCTTT
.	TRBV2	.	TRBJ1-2	CASSDLSQAYGYTF	TGTGCCAGCAGTGACCTCTCGCAAGCCTATGGCTACACCTTC
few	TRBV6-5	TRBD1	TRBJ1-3	CASSSGQVRGNTIYF	TGTGCCAGCAGTTCGGGACAGGTCAGAGGAAACACCATATATTTT
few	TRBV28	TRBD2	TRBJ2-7	CASSSPARTSGRVDEQYF	TGTGCCAGCAGTTCCCCTGCCAGGACTAGCGGGAGGGTGGACGAGCAGTACTTC
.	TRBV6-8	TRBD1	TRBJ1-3	CASRDDRAGNTIYF	TGTGCCAGCAGGGACGACAGGGCAGGAAACACCATATATTTT
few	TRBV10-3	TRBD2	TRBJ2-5	CAISARGGGSSNQETQYF	TGTGCCATCAGTGCGCGCGGGGGGGGTTCTTCCAACCAAGAGACCCAGTACTTC
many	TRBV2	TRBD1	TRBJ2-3	CASSDDRGRGSDTQYF	TGTGCCAGCAGTGACGACAGGGGAAGAGGTTCAGATACGCAGTATTTT
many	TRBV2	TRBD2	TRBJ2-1	CAGKESGVSYNEQFF	TGTGCCGGCAAGGAGAGCGGGGTGTCCTACAATGAGCAGTTCTTC
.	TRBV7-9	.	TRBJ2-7	CASSAAQGTEQYF	TGTGCCAGCAGCGCCGCCCAGGGAACCGAGCAGTACTTC
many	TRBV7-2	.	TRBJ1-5	CASSTPGTPSPQHF	TGTGCCAGCAGCACCCCCGGGACCCCTAGTCCCCAGCATTTT
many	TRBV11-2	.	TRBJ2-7	CASSLLGGGPKSYEQYF	TGTGCCAGCAGCTTACTAGGTGGGGGGCCGAAATCTTACGAGCAGTACTTC
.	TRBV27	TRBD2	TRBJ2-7	CASSFIGAGVFHEQYF	TGTGCCAGCAGTTTTATCGGGGCGGGAGTCTTCCACGAGCAGTACTTC
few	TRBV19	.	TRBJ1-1	CASSLPSRGMSEAFF	TGTGCCAGTAGTCTACCTTCCCGGGGAATGAGTGAAGCTTTCTTT
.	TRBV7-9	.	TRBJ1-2	CASSLAQEDGYTF	TGTGCCAGCAGCTTAGCGCAGGAGGATGGCTACACCTTC
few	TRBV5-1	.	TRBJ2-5	CASSRDGETQYF	TGCGCCAGCAGCCGTGACGGCGAGACCCAGTACTTC
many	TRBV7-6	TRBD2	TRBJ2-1	CASSRTSGGNEQFF	TGTGCCAGCAGCCGGACTAGCGGGGGCAATGAGCAGTTCTTC
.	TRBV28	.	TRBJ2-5	CASRRGVETQYF	TGTGCCAGCAGAAGGGGGGTGGAGACCCAGTACTTC
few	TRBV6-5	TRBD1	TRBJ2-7	CASRRDRGYYEQYF	TGTGCCAGCAGGCGGGACAGGGGGTACTACGAGCAGTACTTC
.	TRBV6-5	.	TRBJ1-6	CASSYSIAGAGSSYNSPLHF	TGTGCCAGCAGTTACTCGATCGCAGGGGCTGGAAGCTCCTATAATTCACCCCTCCACTTT
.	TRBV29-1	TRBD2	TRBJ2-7	CSGTSGTSYEQYF	TGCAGTGGGACTAGCGGGACTTCCTACGAGCAGTACTTC
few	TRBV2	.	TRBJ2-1	CASSEMAYNEQFF	TGTGCCAGCAGTGAAATGGCCTACAATGAGCAGTTCTTC
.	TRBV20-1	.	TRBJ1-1	CSASGISDRNTEAFF	TGCAGTGCTAGTGGAATATCCGACAGGAACACTGAAGCTTTCTTT
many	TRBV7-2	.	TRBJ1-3	CASSWPGQGSGNTIYF	TGTGCCAGCAGCTGGCCGGGCCAGGGCTCTGGAAACACCATATATTTT
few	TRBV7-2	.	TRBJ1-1	CASSFTGNRASTEAFF	TGTGCCAGCAGCTTTACGGGAAACAGGGCGAGCACTGAAGCTTTCTTT
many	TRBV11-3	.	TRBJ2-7	CASSLDFSAYEQYF	TGTGCCAGCAGCTTAGATTTTTCGGCCTACGAGCAGTACTTC
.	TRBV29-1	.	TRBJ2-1	CSVEALGAGEQFF	TGCAGCGTTGAAGCTCTCGGGGCTGGTGAGCAGTTCTTC
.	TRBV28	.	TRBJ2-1	CASSLFPRGSYNEQFF	TGTGCCAGCAGTTTATTCCCCCGGGGCTCCTACAATGAGCAGTTCTTC
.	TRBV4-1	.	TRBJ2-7	CASSPAQGSYEQYF	TGCGCCAGCAGCCCCGCCCAAGGGTCCTACGAGCAGTACTTC
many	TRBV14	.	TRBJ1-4	CASSQIGMANEKLFF	TGTGCCAGCAGCCAAATCGGGATGGCTAATGAAAAACTGTTTTTT
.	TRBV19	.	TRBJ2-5	CASSIVSTNGDQYF	TGTGCCAGTAGTATAGTGAGCACCAATGGGGACCAGTACTTC
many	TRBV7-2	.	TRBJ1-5	CASRLSNQPQHF	TGTGCCAGCAGGTTAAGCAATCAGCCCCAGCATTTT
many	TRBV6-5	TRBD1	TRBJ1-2	CASSSRILGTVYGYTF	TGTGCCAGCAGTTCGAGAATACTCGGGACAGTCTATGGCTACACCTTC